This record concerns one T cell receptor (beta chain) sequence. The antigen is unknown. The sample has other DNA sequences that encode this CDR3 too. These data originate in a study of cytomegalovirus exposure and HLA in healthy donors. About the research overall: The approximately 720 first-cohort repertoires and the roughly 120 validation repertoires shared the same platform, a later analysis reported. Study-level results: Subsequent analysis found a tendency for first-cohort TCR clusters to co-occur within the 120 or so validation repertoires.

With 6 bases removed from V and 4 bases from J, the gap between germline ends came to 9 bases. This CDR3 is 12 amino acids long. The V gene's germline CDR1 is MNHEY and CDR2 SMNVEV (reference sequence). Separation from the 666-subject first cohort characterized the roughly 110-subject validation cohort, to which the donors belonged. The protocol was immunoSEQ multiplex PCR, while the TCRdb copy is restricted to in-frame clones and leaves out a portion. In the table there are under 100,000 clones, 85% to 95% of which are singletons. Sequencing was carried out using PBMCs. The clonotype comes from a woman aged 18-29 years in good health and CMV-seronegative. The chain employs TRBV27 and TRBJ1-1; D not resolved. The CDR3 loop reads CASSHRGTEAFF. Here the CDR3 DNA reads TGTGCCAGCAGCCACCGGGGCACTGAAGCTTTCTTT.